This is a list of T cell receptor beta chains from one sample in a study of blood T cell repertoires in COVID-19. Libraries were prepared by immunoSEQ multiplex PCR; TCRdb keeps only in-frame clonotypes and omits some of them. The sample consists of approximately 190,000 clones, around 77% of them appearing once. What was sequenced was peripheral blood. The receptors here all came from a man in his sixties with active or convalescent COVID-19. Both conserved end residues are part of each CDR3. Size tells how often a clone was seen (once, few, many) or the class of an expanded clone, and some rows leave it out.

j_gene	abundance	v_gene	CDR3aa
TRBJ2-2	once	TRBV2	CASSISSSSNTGELFF
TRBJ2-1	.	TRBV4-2	CASSQATTGEDNEQFF
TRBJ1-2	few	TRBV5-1	CASSLGQGDGYTF
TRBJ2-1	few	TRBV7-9	CASSFSGGPSYNEQFF
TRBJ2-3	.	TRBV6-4	CASSVDGTHTDTQYF
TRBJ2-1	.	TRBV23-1	CASSQPGLAGPSSYNEQFF
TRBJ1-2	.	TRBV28	CASSPPQGPNYGYTF
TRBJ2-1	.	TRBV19	CASSPGVRDEQFF
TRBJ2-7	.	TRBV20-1	CSASFVRRPYEQYF
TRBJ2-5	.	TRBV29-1	CSVEGGNPPETQYF
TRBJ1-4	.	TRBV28	CASRGHGKHNEKLFF
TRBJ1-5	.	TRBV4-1	CASSQGAAHLSNQPQHF
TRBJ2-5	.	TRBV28	CASSISTGGETQYF
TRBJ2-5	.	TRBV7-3	CASSFTGGGETQYF
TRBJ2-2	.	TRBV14	CASSHYSAGELFF
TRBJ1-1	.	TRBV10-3	CAIGRGEVGNTEAFF
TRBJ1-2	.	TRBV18	CASSPGTDFSYGYTF
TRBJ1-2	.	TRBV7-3	CASSLVAGTNYGYTF
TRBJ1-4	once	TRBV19	CASSAPITGREKLFF
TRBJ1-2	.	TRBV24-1	CATSDNQSPYGYTF
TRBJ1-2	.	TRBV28	CASRQNRGIGYGYTF
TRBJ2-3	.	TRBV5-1	CATGREKQDTQYF
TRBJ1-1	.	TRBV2	CASSALGGDTEAFF
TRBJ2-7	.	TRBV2	CASIGGAQEQYF
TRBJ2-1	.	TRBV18	CASSPSYNEQFF
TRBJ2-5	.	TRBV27	CASSLAGYQETQYF
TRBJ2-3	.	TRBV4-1	CASSQDLAHTDTQYF
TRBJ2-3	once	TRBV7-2	CASSARRELDTQYF
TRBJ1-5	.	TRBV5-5	CASSLDLQNQPQHF
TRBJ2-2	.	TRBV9	CASRDNSGDTGELFF
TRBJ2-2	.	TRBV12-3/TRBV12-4	CASSLARAGELFF
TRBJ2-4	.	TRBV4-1	CASSPTLPGVKNIQYF
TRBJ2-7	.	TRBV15	CATSRDSLADYEQYF
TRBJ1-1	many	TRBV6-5	CAESQGGGAEAFF
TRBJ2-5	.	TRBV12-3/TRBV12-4	CASREGREKTQYF
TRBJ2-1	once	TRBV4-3	CASSQDLTGGYNEQFF
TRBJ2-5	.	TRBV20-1	CSASWVRGQETQYF
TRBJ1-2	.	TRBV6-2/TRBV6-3	CASSRDFQRGYTF
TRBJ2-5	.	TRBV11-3	CASSFRASGQETQYF
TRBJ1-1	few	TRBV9	CASSASIDQGTEAFF
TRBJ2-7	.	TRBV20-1	CSARQDYEQYF
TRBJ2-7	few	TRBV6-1	CASSERWRVDSHEQYF
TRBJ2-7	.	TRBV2	CASSEGLAAYEQYF